A selection of T cell receptor beta chains follows, all from one sample in a study of T cells after yellow fever vaccination. One entry per CDR3 protein, called by TCRdb with MiXCR from the 5' RACE reads. The table records about 340,000 distinct CDR3 sequences, roughly 4.3% of them present only once. The sample was PBMCs, taken 5 days after the yellow fever booster vaccination. These receptors were collected from a young man who received the YFV17D yellow fever vaccine. Each CDR3 is given without its conserved first and last residue. The order of the fields is V gene, J gene, CDR3 protein.

TRBV20-1	TRBJ2-5	SASFPAKETQY
TRBV6-2/TRBV6-3	TRBJ2-1	ASSYSTPPEQF
TRBV10-3	TRBJ2-1	AISEDTGTKQF
TRBV5-1	TRBJ2-1	ASSPTSGLNNEQF
TRBV7-9	TRBJ2-7	ASSSYHSSYEQY
TRBV20-1	TRBJ2-1	SAAGEGDEQF
TRBV29-1	TRBJ1-2	SAIPGHNYGYT
TRBV7-2	TRBJ2-5	ASSHSRSQETQY
TRBV10-2	TRBJ2-7	ASSEGGGDEQY
TRBV6-5	TRBJ2-7	ASSPDSTSYEQY
TRBV6-6	TRBJ2-6	ASSYSPGQDAGANVLT
TRBV12-3/TRBV12-4	TRBJ2-5	ASSAGTSVLETQY